These 26 T cell receptor beta chains came from one sample sequenced in a study of T cell responses to AZD1222 COVID-19 vaccine (dated by TCRdb to about 2021). In the paper's terms, the time point label means: baseline before first vaccination. Libraries were made using the immunoSEQ multiplex PCR assay. TCRdb's version of the immuneACCESS table is confined to in-frame rearrangements and falls short of the full clone set. An unresolved V gene accounts for under half of the shortfall where checked; the remainder is of unknown origin. Present in this sample are roughly 120,000 clones, more than 85% of which were seen just once. The top ten clones comprise roughly 9.8% of the sample. The starting material was peripheral blood, obtained on day 0 of AZD1222 vaccination. These receptors were collected from an adult in good health.

This chain links TRBV19 with TRBJ1-5; no definite D call. This CDR3 is built from 17 residues. Between the trimmed V and J ends, which lost 5 bases and 4 bases, there was a span of 21 bases. The V gene's germline CDR1 is LNHDA and CDR2 SQIVND (reference sequence). In nucleotides, the CDR3 is TGTGCCAGTAGTCCGGCCCAGAGTAGTCTGGGAAATCAGCCCCAGCATTTT. Translation gives CASSPAQSSLGNQPQHF.

The gene calls are TRBV5-8 and TRBJ2-5, with no clear D. CDR3 size: 14 residues. Trimming shortened V by 1 base and J by 5 bases, and 12 bases separated the two germline ends. The germline V gene has CDR1 SGHTS and CDR2 YDEGEE. The CDR3: CASSLTGYSETQYF. The CDR3 coding sequence is TGTGCCAGCAGCTTGACTGGCTACTCGGAGACCCAGTACTTC.

This clone was counted a few times. The J gene is TRBJ2-7, the V gene TRBV7-2; D unclear. Trimming shortened V by 0 bases and J by 0 bases, and 12 bases separated the two germline ends. CDR1 and CDR2 from the germline V gene are SGHTA and FQGNSA. This CDR3 spans 16 amino acids. CDR3: CASSLAVGPSSYEQYF. The CDR3 DNA is TGTGCCAGCAGCTTAGCGGTGGGTCCTAGCTCCTACGAGCAGTACTTC.

The rearrangement uses TRBV7-3 and TRBJ1-6, with no clear D. With 3 bases removed from V and 2 bases from J, the gap between germline ends came to 11 bases. Germline V lookup: CDR1 SGHTA, CDR2 FQGTGA. CDR3 length: 16 residues. The CDR3 bases are TGTGCCAGCAGCTTCCCGGTCCCCCCCTATAATTCACCCCTCCACTTT. It specifies CASSFPVPPYNSPLHF.

DNA of the CDR3: TGTGCCAGCTCACTTAGTCACGCAGATACGCAGTATTTT. This translates into CASSLSHADTQYF. The gene calls are TRBV18 and TRBJ2-3; D uncertain. CDR1 and CDR2 from the germline V gene are KGHSH and LQKENI. The V gene lost 4 bases and the J gene lost 4 bases, with 9 bases spanning the gap. The CDR3 runs 13 residues. The full variable domain, with the rest looked up from reference TRBV18 and TRBJ2-3, is NAGVMQNPRHLVRRRGQEARLRCSPMKGHSHVYWYRQLPEEGLKFMVYLQKENIIDESGMPKERFSAEFPKEGPSILRIQQVVRGDSAAYFCASSLSHADTQYFGPGTRLTVL.

In its sample, this clone was seen once. This sequence joins TRBV27 and TRBJ1-2; TRBD1 aligns across 9 bases. The CDR3 is 14 amino acids. V lost 6 bases, J lost 7 bases, and 9 bases stayed unmatched. Per germline, CDR1 MNHEY and CDR2 SMNVEV (reference sequence). CDR3 region: CASSTSGTGFGYTF. Here the CDR3 DNA reads TGTGCCAGCAGCACTTCCGGGACAGGGTTTGGCTACACCTTC.

The genes are TRBV19 and TRBJ2-7; 7 nucleotides match TRBD1. Germline lookup yields CDR1 LNHDA and CDR2 SQIVND (reference sequence). Trimming cost V 10 bases and J 8 bases; bases outside gene matches: 8. The CDR3 runs 11 residues. This chain's CDR3 is CATDDRAQQYF. The CDR3 DNA follows: TGTGCCACCGATGACAGGGCTCAGCAGTACTTC.

With regard to this clone: One end of the junction varies from germline; a read error may be responsible. The gene calls are TRBV11-3 and TRBJ2-7, with D perhaps matching TRBD2 (5 bases). Germline CDR1 is SGHNT and CDR2 is YENEEA. The CDR3 has 15 amino acids. CDR3 nucleotide sequence: TGTGCCAGCACCTTAAGGTCCCAGAGCGGCTACGAGCAGTACTTC. It encodes CASTLRSQSGYEQYF.

The chain joins TRBV6-2 or TRBV6-3 to TRBJ1-5; D is unclear. Between the trimmed V and J ends, which lost 5 bases and 6 bases, there was a span of 11 bases. The CDR3 runs 13 residues. Germline loops: CDR1 MNHEY, CDR2 SVGEGT. The CDR3 coding sequence is TGTGCCAGCAGTCGACGGGGAGGTCAGCCCCAGCATTTT. The encoded protein is CASSRRGGQPQHF.

This chain connects TRBV11-2 to TRBJ2-7; D not resolved. The V end was cut by 0 bases, the J end by 9 bases, with 9 bases between. Germline CDR1 and CDR2: SGHAT and FQNNGV. The CDR3 runs 12 residues. The CDR3 here is CASSLDALPQYF. The CDR3 region has the DNA TGTGCCAGCAGCTTAGATGCTCTCCCGCAGTACTTC.

This clone was seen more than once but under ten times. The chain recombines TRBV7-2 with TRBJ1-1; the D is unclear. With 4 bases removed from V and 3 bases from J, the gap between germline ends came to 12 bases. Per germline, CDR1 SGHTA and CDR2 FQGNSA. The CDR3 is 14 residues long. The CDR3: CASSWVGRYTEAFF. The CDR3 nucleotides read TGTGCCAGCAGCTGGGTAGGACGGTACACTGAAGCTTTCTTT.

The CDR3 sequence: CASTPSQGNREKLFF. CDR3 nucleotides: TGTGCCAGCACCCCTTCACAGGGGAATAGAGAAAAACTGTTTTTT. The rearrangement joins TRBV27 to TRBJ1-4; 7 bases are shared with TRBD1. With 7 bases clipped from V and 8 bases from J, the junction kept 13 bases outside the gene matches. The CDR3 is 15 amino acids. The germline gives CDR1 MNHEY, CDR2 SMNVEV (reference sequence).

The chain is built from TRBV19 and TRBJ2-7; 11 bases map to TRBD2. V shed 6 bases, J shed 0 bases, and the junction held 4 bases outside the gene matches. There are 15 residues in the CDR3. Germline CDR1 reads LNHDA; CDR2 reads SQIVND (reference sequence). CDR3 amino acids: CASSPSGGFSYEQYF. CDR3 in DNA: TGTGCCAGTAGCCCTAGCGGGGGGTTCTCCTACGAGCAGTACTTC.

The V gene is TRBV18, the J gene TRBJ1-2, with 9 bases identical to TRBD1. Trimming cost V 2 bases and J 4 bases; bases outside gene matches: 5. CDR1 is KGHSH, CDR2 LQKENI, per germline. The CDR3 loop spans 15 amino acids. The CDR3 sequence is CASSPDLTGGYGYTF. CDR3 coding DNA: TGTGCCAGCTCACCAGACCTGACAGGGGGCTATGGCTACACCTTC.

This clone was found a few times. The chain recombines TRBV5-5 with TRBJ1-2; D unresolved. The germline V and J ends were trimmed by 4 bases and 5 bases, with 9 bases remaining between them. From germline, CDR1 is SGHKS and CDR2 YYEKEE (reference sequence). CDR3 length: 12 residues. CDR3: CASSRPGYGYTF. Here the CDR3 DNA reads TGTGCCAGCAGCCGTCCAGGATATGGCTACACCTTC.

The gene calls are TRBV9 and TRBJ1-2, with no clear D. The CDR3 runs to 15 residues. From germline, CDR1 is SGDLS and CDR2 YYNGEE. V lost 3 bases to trimming and J lost 0 bases, with 12 bases between them. CDR3: CASSAGRLSNYGYTF. The CDR3 DNA reads as TGTGCCAGCAGCGCTGGACGGCTGTCTAACTATGGCTACACCTTC. The whole variable domain, filled in from reference TRBV9 and TRBJ1-2, reads DSGVTQTPKHLITATGQRVTLRCSPRSGDLSVYWYQQSLDQGLQFLIQYYNGEERAKGNILERFSAQQFPDLHSELNLSSLELGDSALYFCASSAGRLSNYGYTFGSGTRLTVV.

The chain has TRBV18 and TRBJ2-5; D might be TRBD2 (6 bases). The germline V gene has CDR1 KGHSH and CDR2 LQKENI. The ends were cut back, 1 base at V and 4 bases at J, with 7 bases in the middle. This CDR3 contains 13 residues. The CDR3 spells CASSPQAGETQYF. The CDR3 DNA follows: TGTGCCAGCTCACCACAAGCGGGAGAGACCCAGTACTTC.

The rearrangement joins TRBV5-1 to TRBJ2-1; D possibly corresponds to TRBD2 (7 bases). V dropped 1 base and J dropped 9 bases, with 14 bases sitting between them. Germline lookup yields CDR1 SGHRS and CDR2 YFSETQ. The CDR3 sequence is 14 residues long. The CDR3 bases are TGCGCCAGCAGCTTGAACAACAGGGAGGGTGAGCAGTTCTTC. Its protein product is CASSLNNREGEQFF.

The rearrangement links TRBV19 to TRBJ1-4, with D possibly TRBD1 on 5 matching bases. V was clipped by 6 bases and J by 6 bases, with 14 bases between them. This CDR3 is built from 14 residues. Germline CDR1 reads LNHDA; CDR2 reads SQIVND (reference sequence). The CDR3 DNA reads TGTGCCAGTAGCCGCAGGGCCGGAGATGAAAAACTGTTTTTT. Protein: CASSRRAGDEKLFF.

This clone appeared a single time. The chain links TRBV4-2 to TRBJ2-3, with unresolved D. Per the germline V gene, CDR1 is LGHNA and CDR2 is YNFKEQ. The CDR3 has 14 residues. The V end lost 2 bases, the J end lost 9 bases, and 15 bases lay between the germline ends. DNA of the CDR3: TGTGCCAGCAGCCAAAAGGGCGGTCCCGAGACGCAGTATTTT. It encodes CASSQKGGPETQYF.

The chain employs TRBV18 and TRBJ2-1; D gene unclear. The CDR3 has 13 residues. Trimming took 3 bases from V and 6 from J, leaving 9 bases between them. The V gene's germline CDR1 is KGHSH and CDR2 LQKENI. The DNA for the CDR3 is TGTGCCAGCTCACCTACTCAAAGCAATGAGCAGTTCTTC. Translated: CASSPTQSNEQFF. Full variable domain (outside the CDR3, taken from reference TRBV18 and TRBJ2-1): NAGVMQNPRHLVRRRGQEARLRCSPMKGHSHVYWYRQLPEEGLKFMVYLQKENIIDESGMPKERFSAEFPKEGPSILRIQQVVRGDSAAYFCASSPTQSNEQFFGPGTRLTVL.

This clone was counted once. The chain employs TRBV5-4 and TRBJ2-1; 7 bases line up with TRBD2. The CDR3 totals 12 residues. The germline V gene has CDR1 SGHNT and CDR2 YYREEE (reference sequence). With 1 base clipped from V and 9 bases from J, the junction kept 1 base outside the gene matches. The CDR3 sequence: CASSLTSVEQFF. CDR3 in DNA: TGTGCCAGCAGCTTGACTAGCGTTGAGCAGTTCTTC.

The V and J genes are TRBV7-3 and TRBJ2-7; 8 bases map to TRBD2. J was trimmed by 6 bases and V by 5 bases; bases with no gene match: 9. CDR3 length: 14 amino acids. In germline, CDR1 is SGHTA, CDR2 FQGTGA. The DNA for the CDR3 is TGTGCCAGCAGCCCTCAAGCGGGGGCTTCCGAGCAGTACTTC. Its translation: CASSPQAGASEQYF.

The chain combines TRBV5-1 with TRBJ2-5; 9 bases fit TRBD1. Trimming took 1 base from V and 5 from J; bases not matched to a gene: 3. The CDR3 consists of 14 residues. Germline V gene sequence: CDR1 SGHRS, CDR2 YFSETQ. CDR3 in amino acids: CASSLTGGRETQYF. In DNA form, the CDR3 reads TGCGCCAGCAGCTTGACAGGGGGCAGGGAGACCCAGTACTTC. Variable domain in full (rest from reference TRBV5-1 and TRBJ2-5): KAGVTQTPRYLIKTRGQQVTLSCSPISGHRSVSWYQQTPGQGLQFLFEYFSETQRNKGNFPGRFSGRQFSNSRSEMNVSTLELGDSALYLCASSLTGGRETQYFGPGTRLLVL.

V and J are TRBV7-9 and TRBJ2-6; TRBD2 is a possible D gene (5 bases). The V end lost 4 bases, the J end lost 0 bases, and 10 bases lay between the germline ends. The CDR3 has 16 residues. CDR1 is SEHNR, CDR2 FQNEAQ, per germline (reference sequence). This CDR3 reads CASSSIRGSGANVLTF. CDR3 nucleotide sequence: TGTGCCAGCAGCTCGATCCGGGGCTCTGGGGCCAACGTCCTGACTTTC.

The chain employs TRBV4-1 and TRBJ2-7; TRBD1 might be the D (6 bases). The V and J ends lost 1 base and 9 bases respectively, with 13 bases between them. The CDR3 consists of 13 residues. CDR1 is MGHRA, CDR2 YSYEKL, per germline. The CDR3 DNA follows: TGCGCCAGCAGCCAAGCAATAAAAGGGGGGCAGTACTTC. It encodes CASSQAIKGGQYF.